This passage covers 27 T cell receptor beta chains from one sample sequenced in a study of blood T cell repertoires in COVID-19. TCRdb's table, derived via immunoSEQ multiplex PCR, lists solely in-frame clones and lacks some. This sample has hundreds of thousands of clones, with 60% to 75% found just once. Material for sequencing was peripheral blood. The receptors here all came from a woman of 80 years or more with acute or convalescent COVID-19.

This chain joins TRBV7-8 and TRBJ1-5, with 8 positions matching TRBD1. Germline CDR1 reads SGHVS; CDR2 reads FQNEAQ. V was clipped by 5 bases and J by 5 bases; unmatched bases: 20. The CDR3 spans 19 residues. CDR3: CASSPSGTGTRRLHQPQHF. Written as DNA, the CDR3 is TGTGCCAGCAGCCCGTCCGGGACAGGAACCCGCCGGCTCCATCAGCCCCAGCATTTT.

Notes on this clone: A read error may explain this, as a much larger clone is one base away. This chain connects TRBV2 to TRBJ2-1; 8 bases are a match to TRBD1. The junction had 7 bases not matched to a gene; V was cut back by 6 bases and J by 9 bases. This CDR3 has 13 amino acids. Germline V gene data show CDR1 as SNHLY and CDR2 as FYNNEI. CDR3 sequence reads: CASRVRTGSEQFF. CDR3 DNA sequence: TGTGCCAGCAGGGTTAGGACAGGGAGTGAGCAGTTCTTC.

This chain connects TRBV10-3 to TRBJ1-6, with TRBD1 as a possible D gene (6 bases). CDR3 size: 13 residues. Germline V CDR1 and CDR2: ENHRY, SYGVKD. With 5 bases removed from V and 7 bases from J, the gap between germline ends came to 9 bases. The DNA for the CDR3 is TGTGCCATCAGTAACAGGGAGAATTCACCCCTCCACTTT. It translates to CAISNRENSPLHF.

V is TRBV5-8 and J is TRBJ2-3; possibly TRBD2 for D (5 bases). V lost 0 bases to trimming and J lost 3 bases, with 14 bases between them. This CDR3 has 16 residues. From germline, CDR1 is SGHTS and CDR2 YDEGEE. CDR3: CASSLGELIPTDTQYF. CDR3 coding DNA: TGTGCCAGCAGCTTGGGGGAGCTCATACCTACAGATACGCAGTATTTT. The whole variable domain, remainder taken from reference TRBV5-8 and TRBJ2-3, is EAGVTQSPTHLIKTRGQQATLRCSPISGHTSVYWYQQALGLGLQFLLWYDEGEERNRGNFPPRFSGRQFPNYSSELNVNALELEDSALYLCASSLGELIPTDTQYFGPGTRLTVL.

The rearrangement joins TRBV15 to TRBJ1-3; D is unclear. Germline-derived CDR1 and CDR2 are LNHNV and YYDKDF (reference sequence). The V end lost 0 bases, the J end lost 2 bases, and 8 bases lay between the germline ends. This CDR3 spans 15 amino acids. The CDR3 region has the DNA TGTGCCACCAGCAGAGATTACGGAGCTGGAAACACCATATATTTT. Protein sequence: CATSRDYGAGNTIYF.

The J gene is TRBJ2-5, the V gene TRBV30; the match to TRBD1 covers 8 bases. The ends lost 5 bases at V and 0 bases at J; junction bases unmatched: 2. The CDR3 has 13 residues. Per the germline V gene, CDR1 is GTSNPN and CDR2 is SVGIG (reference sequence). The CDR3 loop reads CAWDRGHQETQYF. The CDR3 DNA is TGTGCCTGGGACAGGGGACACCAAGAGACCCAGTACTTC.

V usage is TRBV30 and J usage is TRBJ2-2; possibly TRBD2 for D (5 bases). This CDR3 contains 14 residues. Trimming stripped 0 bases from V and 5 bases from J, with 10 bases between. Per germline, CDR1 GTSNPN and CDR2 SVGIG (reference sequence). The CDR3 nucleotides read TGTGCCTGGAGTGTAGGCGGGTGGACCGGGGAGCTGTTTTTT. This codes for CAWSVGGWTGELFF. Filled out from reference TRBV30 and TRBJ2-2, the complete variable domain reads SQTIHQWPATLVQPVGSPLSLECTVEGTSNPNLYWYRQAAGRGLQLLFYSVGIGQISSEVPQNLSASRPQDRQFILSSKKLLLSDSGFYLCAWSVGGWTGELFFGEGSRLTVL.

This clone was counted once. V usage is TRBV18 and J usage is TRBJ1-5, with 7 bases that match TRBD1. Per the germline V gene, CDR1 is KGHSH and CDR2 is LQKENI. The trim removed 6 bases at V and 7 bases at J, leaving 12 bases unmatched. CDR3 length: 15 residues. The CDR3 protein is CASSRVTGRDQPQHF. In nucleotides, the CDR3 is TGTGCCAGCTCCCGGGTGACAGGGCGTGACCAGCCCCAGCATTTT. The whole variable domain, filled in from reference TRBV18 and TRBJ1-5, reads NAGVMQNPRHLVRRRGQEARLRCSPMKGHSHVYWYRQLPEEGLKFMVYLQKENIIDESGMPKERFSAEFPKEGPSILRIQQVVRGDSAAYFCASSRVTGRDQPQHFGDGTRLSIL.

V is TRBV19 and J is TRBJ1-4, with TRBD1 matching over 8 bases. Losses at the gene ends were 5 bases for V and 7 bases for J; bases not matched to a gene: 12. Looked up from germline, CDR1 is LNHDA and CDR2 is SQIVND (reference sequence). The CDR3 length is 16 residues. The CDR3 sequence is CASSPGTGKPTEKLFF. DNA of the CDR3: TGTGCCAGTAGTCCCGGGACAGGAAAACCCACTGAAAAACTGTTTTTT.

The chain uses TRBV6-6 and TRBJ2-1; 11 bases agree with TRBD2. This CDR3 has 20 amino acids. Per the germline V gene, CDR1 is MNHNY and CDR2 is SVGAGI (reference sequence). The ends lost 5 bases at V and 0 bases at J; junction bases unmatched: 15. CDR3 bases: TGTGCCAGCAGTCCACCTCAGACTAGCGGGACCCCGAGCTCCTACAATGAGCAGTTCTTC. It encodes CASSPPQTSGTPSSYNEQFF.

The chain joins TRBV30 to TRBJ1-2; TRBD1 is a possible D gene (6 bases). V was clipped by 3 bases and J by 0 bases, with 17 bases between them. Germline V gives CDR1 GTSNPN, CDR2 SVGIG (reference sequence). This CDR3 spans 16 amino acids. In DNA, the CDR3 is TGTGCCTGGAGCGGCCTAAAGGGGGTATCTAACTATGGCTACACCTTC. Translating gives CAWSGLKGVSNYGYTF.

This clone was detected only a few times. V usage is TRBV23-1 and J usage is TRBJ1-2; D may be TRBD1 (5 bases). TRBV23-1 falls under the ORF class, with uncertain function. Trimming cost V 2 bases and J 10 bases, with 11 bases left between them. The CDR3 consists of 12 residues. The CDR3 sequence: CASSQRAGYYTF. In DNA, the CDR3 is TGCGCCAGCAGTCAACGGGCAGGGTACTACACCTTC.

The chain is built from TRBV7-2 and TRBJ2-1, with 8 bases matching TRBD2. The CDR3 sequence is 18 residues long. The ends lost 2 bases at V and 4 bases at J; junction bases unmatched: 13. CDR1 is SGHTA and CDR2 is FQGNSA in the germline V gene. The CDR3 here is CASSLRGRGGPRYNEQFF. DNA for the CDR3: TGTGCCAGCAGCTTAAGGGGCCGGGGGGGGCCAAGATACAATGAGCAGTTCTTC.

The chain carries TRBV4-2 and TRBJ2-7; 10 bases agree with TRBD2. J was trimmed by 5 bases and V by 5 bases; bases with no gene match: 12. The CDR3 has 16 amino acids. From germline, CDR1 is LGHNA and CDR2 YNFKEQ. CDR3 sequence reads: CASSKEASGSRDEQYF. The CDR3 bases are TGTGCCAGCAGCAAGGAGGCTAGCGGGAGTAGAGACGAGCAGTACTTC.

The V and J genes are TRBV5-1 and TRBJ1-3; TRBD1 matches 8 bases. Germline loops: CDR1 SGHRS, CDR2 YFSETQ. This CDR3 has 15 amino acids. Trimming at V came to 4 bases and at J to 2 bases, leaving 5 bases not matched to a gene. The DNA of the CDR3 is TGCGCCAGCAGCCCACAGGGGGTCGCTGGAAACACCATATATTTT. Translating it yields CASSPQGVAGNTIYF.

This chain joins TRBV2 and TRBJ2-3; D is ambiguous. Trimming pared 4 bases from V and 3 bases from J, leaving 5 bases between. Germline CDR1 reads SNHLY; CDR2 reads FYNNEI. The CDR3 is 12 residues long. For the CDR3, the DNA is TGTGCCAGCAGTGCCCAGACAGATACGCAGTATTTT. It is translated as CASSAQTDTQYF.

The genes are TRBV3-1 (or the pseudogene TRBV3-2) and TRBJ2-7, with 8 bases aligning to TRBD1. CDR1 is LGHDT, CDR2 YNNKEL, per germline (reference sequence). V lost 4 bases, J lost 2 bases, and 7 bases stayed unmatched. CDR3 size: 15 residues. CDR3 amino acids: CASSPRDRPPYEQYF. Here the CDR3 DNA reads TGTGCCAGCAGCCCCCGGGACAGGCCACCCTACGAGCAGTACTTC.

This clone turned up a few times. The V and J genes are TRBV3-1 (or the pseudogene TRBV3-2) and TRBJ1-1, with TRBD1 matching 7 bases. V was pared by 6 bases and J by 6 bases, with 4 bases of the junction left unmatched. The germline gives CDR1 LGHDT, CDR2 YNNKEL (reference sequence). The CDR3 is 12 amino acids. CDR3: CASSRGTAEAFF. CDR3 nucleotide sequence: TGTGCCAGCAGTCGAGGGACAGCTGAAGCTTTCTTT.

The chain uses TRBV20-1 and TRBJ1-1; no clear D. Germline CDR1 reads DFQATT; CDR2 reads SNEGSKA (reference sequence). There are 13 residues in the CDR3. With 5 bases removed from V and 3 bases from J, the gap between germline ends came to 13 bases. CDR3 amino acids: CSARAGVDTEAFF. The CDR3 DNA sequence: TGCAGTGCTCGTGCGGGAGTTGACACTGAAGCTTTCTTT.

CDR3 amino acids: CASSATGVHEQYF. DNA of the CDR3: TGTGCCAGCAGTGCTACAGGGGTCCACGAGCAGTACTTC. The rearrangement links TRBV12-3 or TRBV12-4 to TRBJ2-7; TRBD1 agrees at 7 bases. This CDR3 is built from 13 residues. The trim removed 5 bases at V and 5 bases at J, leaving 6 bases unmatched.

The J gene is TRBJ1-2, the V gene TRBV29-1; D uncertain. The CDR3 consists of 12 residues. From germline, CDR1 is SQVTM and CDR2 ANQGSEA. Between the trimmed V and J ends, which lost 8 bases and 7 bases, there was a span of 17 bases. CDR3 sequence reads: CSTARGTGGYTF. The CDR3 nucleotides are TGCAGCACCGCGAGAGGAACGGGTGGCTACACCTTC. Together with reference TRBV29-1 and TRBJ1-2, the CDR3 gives the full variable domain: SAVISQKPSRDICQRGTSLTIQCQVDSQVTMMFWYRQQPGQSLTLIATANQGSEATYESGFVIDKFPISRPNLTFSTLTVSNMSPEDSSIYLCSTARGTGGYTFGSGTRLTVV.

The chain carries TRBV7-2 and TRBJ1-6; D is possibly TRBD1 (6 bases). The V gene lost 4 bases and the J gene lost 6 bases, with 19 bases spanning the gap. The V gene's germline CDR1 is SGHTA and CDR2 FQGNSA. The CDR3 spans 17 residues. The DNA of the CDR3 is TGTGCCAGCAGCTCCCGGGGGGCGGGGTCGGGTAATTCACCCCTCCACTTT. Its translation is CASSSRGAGSGNSPLHF.

The CDR3 region is CASRPTGQNQFF. The DNA for the CDR3 is TGTGCCAGCAGACCAACCGGACAGAATCAGTTCTTC. The genes are TRBV12-3 or TRBV12-4 and TRBJ2-1; the D gene is possibly TRBD1 (6 bases). The CDR3 contains 12 residues. Trimming left V 6 bases short and J 13 bases short, with 16 bases between.

The genes are TRBV29-1 and TRBJ2-2, with 10 bases lining up with TRBD1. The V and J ends lost 4 bases and 0 bases, in that order; junction bases with no gene match: 11. In germline, CDR1 is SQVTM, CDR2 ANQGSEA. This CDR3 is 18 amino acids long. CDR3 loop: CSVGRDRGYLTNTGELFF. CDR3 sequence (DNA): TGCAGCGTTGGAAGGGACAGGGGATACCTAACGAACACCGGGGAGCTGTTTTTT.

J is TRBJ2-5 and V is TRBV6-2 or TRBV6-3, with TRBD1 identical over 7 bases. After removal of 6 bases from V and 4 bases from J, the junction contained 11 bases not matched to a gene. The CDR3 consists of 15 residues. Germline CDR1 and CDR2: MNHEY and SVGEGT. CDR3 coding DNA: TGTGCCAGCAGCAACCCCGGGGCAGGGGGAGAGACCCAGTACTTC. This codes for CASSNPGAGGETQYF.

V gene TRBV19 combines with J gene TRBJ2-7, with D unclear. This CDR3 region has 12 residues. CDR1 and CDR2 (germline): LNHDA, SQIVND (reference sequence). Trimming stripped 3 bases from V and 2 bases from J, with 5 bases between. The CDR3 loop reads CASSIPPYEQYF. The CDR3 DNA sequence: TGTGCCAGTAGTATCCCTCCCTACGAGCAGTACTTC.

There are a few counts of this clone. This chain joins TRBV30 and TRBJ1-3; tentatively, D is TRBD1 (5 bases). The CDR3 covers 13 residues. Trimming left V 4 bases short and J 2 bases short, with 9 bases between. In germline, CDR1 is GTSNPN, CDR2 SVGIG (reference sequence). The CDR3 is CAWTGTPGNTIYF. CDR3 nucleotides: TGTGCCTGGACAGGGACTCCTGGAAACACCATATATTTT.